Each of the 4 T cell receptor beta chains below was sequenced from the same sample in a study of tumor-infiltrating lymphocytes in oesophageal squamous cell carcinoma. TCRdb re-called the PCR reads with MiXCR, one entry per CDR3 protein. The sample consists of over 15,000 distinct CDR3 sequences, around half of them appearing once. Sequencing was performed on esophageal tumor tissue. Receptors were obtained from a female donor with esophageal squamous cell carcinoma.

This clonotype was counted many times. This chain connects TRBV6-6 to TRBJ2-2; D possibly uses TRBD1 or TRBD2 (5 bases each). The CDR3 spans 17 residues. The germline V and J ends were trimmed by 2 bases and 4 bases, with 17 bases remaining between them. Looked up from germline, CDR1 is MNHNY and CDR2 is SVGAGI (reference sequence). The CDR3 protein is CASSYVPGTRSTGELFF. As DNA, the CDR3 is TGTGCCAGCAGTTACGTACCCGGGACCCGCTCCACCGGGGAGCTGTTTTTT.

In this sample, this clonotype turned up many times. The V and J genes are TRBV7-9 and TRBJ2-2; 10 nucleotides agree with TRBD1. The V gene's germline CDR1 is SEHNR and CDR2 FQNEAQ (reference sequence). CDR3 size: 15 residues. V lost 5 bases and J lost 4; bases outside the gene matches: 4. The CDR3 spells CASSPGTGVTGELFF. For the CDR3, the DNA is TGTGCCAGCAGCCCCGGGACAGGGGTCACCGGGGAGCTGTTTTTT.

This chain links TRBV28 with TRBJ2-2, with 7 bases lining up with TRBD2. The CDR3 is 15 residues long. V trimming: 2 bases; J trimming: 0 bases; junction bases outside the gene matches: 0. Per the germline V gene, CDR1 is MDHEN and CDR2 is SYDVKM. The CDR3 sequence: CASSLGGANTGELFF. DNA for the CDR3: TGTGCCAGCAGTTTAGGGGGGGCGAACACCGGGGAGCTGTTTTTT.

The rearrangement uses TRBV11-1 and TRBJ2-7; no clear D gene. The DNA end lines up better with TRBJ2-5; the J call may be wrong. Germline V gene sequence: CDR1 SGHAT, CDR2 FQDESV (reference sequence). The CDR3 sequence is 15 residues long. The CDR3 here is CASSLSQLDQETQYF. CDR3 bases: TGTGCCAGCAGCTTGTCCCAACTCGACCAAGAGACCCAGTACTTC.